These 29 T cell receptor beta chains share one sample of origin, sequenced in a study of blood T cell repertoires in COVID-19. Assay used: immunoSEQ multiplex PCR; TCRdb lists only in-frame clones, some missing. The data contain about 410,000 clones, about nine tenths of them singletons. Sequencing used peripheral blood. These receptors came from a middle-aged woman with COVID-19, enrolled during active disease.

The chain employs TRBV24-1 and TRBJ1-2, with D perhaps TRBD1 (5 bases). Germline loops: CDR1 KGHDR, CDR2 SFDVKD. CDR3 length equals 12 residues. V was pared by 6 bases and J by 8 bases, with 12 bases between. CDR3 sequence reads: CATSIGEGGYTF. CDR3 bases: TGTGCCACCAGTATAGGGGAAGGGGGCTACACCTTC.

This clone occurred a few times. The genes are TRBV27 and TRBJ1-5, with a weak D call TRBD1 (6 bases). Germline V gene lookup returns CDR1 MNHEY and CDR2 SMNVEV (reference sequence). V was cut by 6 bases and J by 0 bases, with 15 bases left in between. CDR3 length: 16 residues. This CDR3 is CASSPLQGYSNQPQHF. The CDR3 DNA reads as TGTGCCAGCAGCCCCCTACAGGGATATAGCAATCAGCCCCAGCATTTT.

This chain joins TRBV19 and TRBJ1-5; 10 nucleotides line up with TRBD1. CDR1 and CDR2 from the germline V gene are LNHDA and SQIVND (reference sequence). V dropped 2 bases and J dropped 5; count of bases not matched to a gene: 3. The CDR3 runs to 15 residues. CDR3 in amino acids: CASSITGTGDQPQHF. CDR3 sequence (DNA): TGTGCCAGTAGTATAACAGGGACAGGGGATCAGCCCCAGCATTTT.

The rearrangement joins TRBV27 to TRBJ2-1; 12 bases agree with TRBD2. The CDR3 contains 15 residues. Germline V gene lookup returns CDR1 MNHEY and CDR2 SMNVEV (reference sequence). J was trimmed by 10 bases and V by 4 bases; bases with no gene match: 8. DNA for the CDR3: TGTGCCAGCAGTTGGGGCGGACTAGCGGGAAAAGAGCAGTTCTTC. Encoded protein: CASSWGGLAGKEQFF.

This chain uses TRBV9 with TRBJ1-2; D ambiguous. The length of the CDR3 is 11 residues. Per germline, CDR1 SGDLS and CDR2 YYNGEE. V shed 0 bases and J shed 8 bases, with 5 bases lying between them. CDR3 DNA sequence: TGTGCCAGCAGCGTAGGCAGGGGCTACACCTTC. Protein: CASSVGRGYTF.

The gene calls are TRBV4-3 and TRBJ2-1; 7 bases fit TRBD2. This CDR3 has 13 residues. J was trimmed by 9 bases and V by 0 bases; bases with no gene match: 2. Germline CDR1 LGHNA, CDR2 YSLEER. The CDR3 DNA sequence: TGCGCCAGCAGCCAAGATGGGGGGGTTGAGCAGTTCTTC. It is translated as CASSQDGGVEQFF.

V usage is TRBV12-3 or TRBV12-4 and J usage is TRBJ1-2, with D hard to call. Trimming stripped 7 bases from V and 4 bases from J, with 13 bases between. The CDR3 has 13 amino acids. CDR3 nucleotide sequence: TGTGCCAGCACCCGGGAGGTGGGCTATGGCTACACCTTC. Translating it yields CASTREVGYGYTF.

The chain carries TRBV6-2 or TRBV6-3 and TRBJ2-7, with a possible D match to TRBD1 (5 bases). This CDR3 has 14 amino acids. V was shortened by 2 bases and J by 5 bases, with 13 bases between the two germline ends. CDR1 is MNHEY and CDR2 is SVGEGT in the germline V gene. CDR3 DNA: TGTGCCAGCAGTTACCCCGGCAGGGCCCACGAGCAGTACTTC. This sequence encodes CASSYPGRAHEQYF.

This clone appeared a few times. The J gene is TRBJ2-1, the V gene TRBV11-3; D is ambiguous. V gave up 5 bases and J gave up 2 bases, with 4 bases separating them. The germline CDR1 and CDR2 sequences are SGHNT and YENEEA. The CDR3 loop spans 12 amino acids. The CDR3 reads CASSQAYNEQFF. Here the CDR3 DNA reads TGTGCCAGCAGCCAGGCCTACAATGAGCAGTTCTTC.

The genes are TRBV7-9 and TRBJ1-4; D unresolved. In germline, CDR1 is SEHNR, CDR2 FQNEAQ (reference sequence). The CDR3 contains 16 residues. The ends were cut back, 4 bases at V and 6 bases at J, with 18 bases in the middle. CDR3 sequence: CASSSDWRTRDEKLFF. Written as DNA, the CDR3 is TGTGCCAGCAGCTCCGACTGGAGGACGCGCGATGAAAAACTGTTTTTT.

In this sample, this clone turned up once. The V gene is TRBV6-2 or TRBV6-3, the J gene TRBJ1-2; D uncertain. Germline loops: CDR1 MNHEY, CDR2 SVGEGT. The CDR3 runs 14 residues. V shed 5 bases and J shed 2 bases, with 12 bases lying between them. CDR3 protein: CASSRRGPNYGYTF. In DNA, the CDR3 is TGTGCCAGCAGTCGGAGAGGGCCCAACTATGGCTACACCTTC.

The chain links TRBV24-1 to TRBJ2-1; 12 bases line up with TRBD2. CDR3 length: 14 residues. The germline V gene has CDR1 KGHDR and CDR2 SFDVKD. After removal of 5 bases from V and 7 bases from J, the junction contained 2 bases not matched to a gene. For the CDR3, the DNA is TGTGCCACCAGTGCCGGGACTAGCGGGAATGAGCAGTTCTTC. Translating gives CATSAGTSGNEQFF.

This sequence joins TRBV6-5 and TRBJ2-1; D not resolved. The germline V gene has CDR1 MNHEY and CDR2 SVGAGI. This CDR3 contains 15 residues. V shed 6 bases and J shed 7 bases, with 19 bases lying between them. Here the CDR3 reads CASRSLVLAPNEQFF. As DNA, the CDR3 is TGTGCCAGCAGGTCTCTGGTATTAGCCCCGAATGAGCAGTTCTTC.

As to this clone: A much bigger clone sits one base away, suggesting this may be a read error. Other nucleotide sequences from this sample produce the same CDR3. The chain joins TRBV6-5 to TRBJ1-2; perhaps TRBD1 as D (5 bases). Between the trimmed V and J ends, which lost 4 bases and 2 bases, there was a span of 8 bases. This CDR3 region has 13 residues. CDR1 is MNHEY, CDR2 SVGAGI, per germline. The CDR3: CASSSTGNYGYTF. DNA of the CDR3: TGTGCCAGCAGTTCCACAGGAAACTATGGCTACACCTTC.

The chain employs TRBV4-3 and TRBJ2-3; TRBD2 aligns across 9 bases. Germline trimming cut 0 bases from V and 2 bases from J; bases unmatched to any gene: 3. Germline-derived CDR1 and CDR2 are LGHNA and YSLEER. The CDR3 spans 16 residues. CDR3 sequence reads: CASSQDLAGLTDTQYF. The CDR3 DNA follows: TGCGCCAGCAGCCAAGATCTAGCGGGGCTCACAGATACGCAGTATTTT.

The rearrangement uses TRBV3-1 (or the pseudogene TRBV3-2) and TRBJ2-2; tentatively, D is TRBD1 (6 bases). Germline CDR1 and CDR2: LGHDT and YNNKEL (reference sequence). The CDR3 loop spans 16 amino acids. V was trimmed by 6 bases and J by 6 bases, leaving 20 bases between them. The CDR3 loop reads CASRPFGGRESGELFF. CDR3 nucleotides: TGTGCCAGCAGACCGTTTGGGGGCAGGGAATCCGGGGAGCTGTTTTTT.

The chain couples TRBV7-2 to TRBJ2-7; weak D call: TRBD1 (5 bases). V was clipped by 0 bases and J by 2 bases, with 5 bases between them. There are 13 residues in the CDR3. CDR1 SGHTA and CDR2 FQGNSA come from the germline V gene. CDR3 sequence reads: CASSLAGPYEQYF. The CDR3 DNA follows: TGTGCCAGCAGCTTAGCGGGGCCCTACGAGCAGTACTTC. The full variable domain, completed using reference TRBV7-2 and TRBJ2-7, is GAGVSQSPSNKVTEKGKDVELRCDPISGHTALYWYRQSLGQGLEFLIYFQGNSAPDKSGLPSDRFSAERTGGSVSTLTIQRTQQEDSAVYLCASSLAGPYEQYFGPGTRLTVT.

This chain connects TRBV14 to TRBJ1-2, with 8 bases lining up with TRBD1. Germline CDR1 reads SGHDN; CDR2 reads FVKESK. The V and J ends lost 7 bases and 4 bases, in that order; junction bases with no gene match: 5. The CDR3 length is 13 residues. The CDR3, as DNA: TGTGCCAGCACCCCAGGGGGCATCTATGGCTACACCTTC. It codes for CASTPGGIYGYTF.

This clone was found a few times. V and J are TRBV9 and TRBJ2-7, with TRBD1 matching over 7 bases. The trim removed 3 bases at V and 4 bases at J, leaving 10 bases unmatched. The CDR3 has 15 residues. Germline loops: CDR1 SGDLS, CDR2 YYNGEE. The CDR3 reads CASSAQGLPTYEQYF. The CDR3 DNA is TGTGCCAGCAGCGCACAGGGGCTACCTACATACGAGCAGTACTTC.

This rearrangement joins TRBV3-1 (or the pseudogene TRBV3-2) to TRBJ2-7, with TRBD2 identical over 12 bases. Germline V gene lookup returns CDR1 LGHDT and CDR2 YNNKEL (reference sequence). The CDR3 spans 14 residues. V trimming: 2 bases; J trimming: 9 bases; junction bases outside the gene matches: 5. DNA of the CDR3: TGTGCCAGCAGCCAACTAGCGGGAGGGCCAGGGCAGTACTTC. Amino acids: CASSQLAGGPGQYF.

V is TRBV27 and J is TRBJ1-1, with unresolved D. This CDR3 contains 13 residues. Germline values: CDR1 MNHEY, CDR2 SMNVEV (reference sequence). V lost 4 bases, J lost 4 bases, and 10 bases lay in between. The CDR3 DNA is TGTGCCAGCAGTTATCGGGAGGGCACTGAAGCTTTCTTT. This encodes CASSYREGTEAFF.

This chain uses TRBV6-5 with TRBJ2-2; D perhaps matches TRBD1 (6 bases). The CDR3 length is 15 residues. Germline CDR1 and CDR2: MNHEY and SVGAGI. V was clipped by 6 bases and J by 8 bases, with 19 bases between them. CDR3 nucleotides: TGTGCCAGCAGCGTTACCGGGACACTTGGAGGGGAGCTGTTTTTT. Its translation is CASSVTGTLGGELFF.

The chain links TRBV12-5 to TRBJ1-2; 9 bases match TRBD1. V lost 5 bases and J lost 2; bases outside the gene matches: 3. The CDR3 is 14 residues long. Germline loops: CDR1 LGHNT, CDR2 FRNRAP. The CDR3 protein is CASGPGQGNYGYTF. CDR3 in DNA: TGTGCTAGTGGTCCCGGACAGGGGAACTATGGCTACACCTTC.

This clone has just one count. In DNA form, the CDR3 reads TGTGCCAGCAGCCGAGCGGAGACCCAGTACTTC. Its translation: CASSRAETQYF. V is TRBV5-6 and J is TRBJ2-5; D ambiguous. CDR1 SGHDT and CDR2 YYEEEE come from the germline V gene. This CDR3 spans 11 amino acids. The germline V and J ends were trimmed by 4 bases and 5 bases, with 6 bases remaining between them.

The genes are TRBV6-6 and TRBJ2-7, with D unclear. The V end lost 6 bases, the J end lost 6 bases, and 9 bases lay between the germline ends. This CDR3 has 11 amino acids. The germline V gene encodes CDR1 MNHNY and CDR2 SVGAGI (reference sequence). The DNA for the CDR3 is TGTGCCAGCAGATCTCACAGCGAGCAGTACTTC. Translated, it gives CASRSHSEQYF.

The gene calls are TRBV15 and TRBJ1-2; D is uncertain. CDR3 length: 13 amino acids. From germline, CDR1 is LNHNV and CDR2 YYDKDF (reference sequence). V lost 5 bases to trimming and J lost 10 bases, with 17 bases between them. CDR3 sequence reads: CATSEEQSNYYTF. The DNA of the CDR3 is TGTGCCACCAGCGAAGAACAGTCTAATTACTACACCTTC.

V gene TRBV27 combines with J gene TRBJ1-2, with 10 bases matching TRBD1. The CDR3 totals 14 residues. Unmatched junction bases numbered 10, after V lost 7 bases and J lost 8 bases. Germline V gives CDR1 MNHEY, CDR2 SMNVEV (reference sequence). In DNA form, the CDR3 reads TGTGCCAGCAAGTTAGACAGGGGGCTTAGGGGCTACACCTTC. The encoded protein is CASKLDRGLRGYTF.

This sequence joins TRBV27 and TRBJ2-1; 15 bases match TRBD2. This CDR3 spans 16 amino acids. The junction had 7 bases not matched to a gene; V was cut back by 2 bases and J by 11 bases. Looked up from germline, CDR1 is MNHEY and CDR2 is SMNVEV (reference sequence). The CDR3 DNA reads as TGTGCCAGCAGTTTAGGACTAGCGGGGGGGATAACCCAGCAGTTCTTC. Translating gives CASSLGLAGGITQQFF.

DNA for the CDR3: TGTGCCAGCACCTCAAGGCTAGCGAATCCCAATGAGCAGTTCTTC. As protein: CASTSRLANPNEQFF. The rearrangement joins TRBV7-2 to TRBJ2-1, with D perhaps TRBD2 (6 bases). Trimming left V 7 bases short and J 6 bases short, with 19 bases between. The germline gives CDR1 SGHTA, CDR2 FQGNSA. This CDR3 region has 15 residues.